In its sample, the clone carrying this T cell receptor (beta chain) was seen a few times. The antigen is undetermined. The CDR3 extends over 14 amino acids. CDR1 is SEHNR, CDR2 FQNEAQ, per germline (reference sequence). V lost 5 bases, J lost 2 bases, and 12 bases lay in between. The entry originates in a study of shared clonotypes between healthy human individuals. The study's findings and limits: Deeper or shallower sequencing was expected to change how clonotypes are shared among donors.

Per the original data handling: Junction-only immunoSEQ data arrived without quality scores, meaning filtering differed. TCRdb's copy holds only in-frame clones and misses some; the assay was immunoSEQ multiplex PCR. That table supplies the V and J calls and clone size; D and trimming were determined from the DNA. Of under 2.5 million clones listed, under 95% are singletons. The sample was naive CD4+ T cells from PBMCs. Specified subset: CD45RA+ positively selected. The TCR comes from a man between 18 and 35 years old in good health. Some clones in this sample may be carry-over from other donors' samples. The V gene is TRBV7-9, the J gene TRBJ1-1; the D gene is possibly TRBD1 (6 bases). The CDR3 loop reads CASSSRDTNTEAFF. CDR3 nucleotide sequence: TGTGCCAGCAGCAGCCGGGACACTAACACTGAAGCTTTCTTT.